These T cell receptor beta chains were read from a single sample in a study of cytomegalovirus exposure and HLA in healthy donors. The data were produced by immunoSEQ multiplex PCR, yet TCRdb's version contains in-frame clones alone and is incomplete. The sample has around 140,000 clones; roughly 74% are singletons. The source material was PBMCs. The receptors were sampled from a male donor in good health and CMV-seronegative. Both conserved end residues are part of each CDR3. The D gene is left open where the match is weak. A clone size is listed for some rows: how often the clone was seen (once, few, many), or a class if it is expanded.

clone_size	v_call	j_call	d_call	cdr3_aa	cdr3_nt
NA	TRBV27	TRBJ1-6	NA	CASSFSVGNSPLHF	TGTGCCAGCAGTTTCAGCGTGGGTAATTCACCCCTCCACTTT
NA	TRBV7-8	TRBJ2-7	NA	CASTQNYEQYF	TGTGCCAGCACACAAAATTACGAGCAGTACTTC
few	TRBV2	TRBJ1-1	NA	CASDRLGRGTEAFF	TGTGCCAGCGACAGGTTGGGCAGGGGCACTGAAGCTTTCTTT
NA	TRBV28	TRBJ1-3	NA	CASSLKLRSAGNTIYF	TGTGCCAGCAGTTTAAAACTGCGCTCTGCCGGAAACACCATATATTTT
NA	TRBV30	TRBJ2-7	NA	CAWSPGNRDEQYF	TGTGCCTGGTCCCCCGGGAATCGGGACGAGCAGTACTTC
NA	TRBV28	TRBJ2-7	TRBD2	CASSLAGLGPFYEQYF	TGTGCCAGCAGTTTAGCCGGACTAGGACCCTTCTACGAGCAGTACTTC
few	TRBV5-1	TRBJ2-7	NA	CASSYQPTGTLGEQYF	TGCGCCAGCAGCTACCAACCCACAGGGACCTTAGGCGAGCAGTACTTC
NA	TRBV5-1	TRBJ1-1	TRBD1	CASSPGGTGEFKAFF	TGCGCCAGCAGTCCTGGCGGGACAGGGGAGTTTAAAGCTTTCTTT
NA	TRBV30	TRBJ1-1	TRBD1	CAWSDPGQGAKFLSGLEAFF	TGTGCCTGGAGTGACCCGGGACAGGGGGCAAAGTTCCTGAGCGGGCTTGAAGCTTTCTTT
NA	TRBV5-6	TRBJ2-3	NA	CASSLRGGTDTQYF	TGTGCCAGCAGCTTGCGGGGTGGAACAGATACGCAGTATTTT
NA	TRBV19	TRBJ2-5	TRBD2	CASSSYGLAGGYQETQYF	TGTGCCAGTAGTAGCTACGGACTAGCGGGGGGGTATCAAGAGACCCAGTACTTC
NA	TRBV18	TRBJ1-5	NA	CASSSGTISNQPQHF	TGTGCCAGCTCCTCGGGGACAATTAGCAATCAGCCCCAGCATTTT
once	TRBV21-1	TRBJ2-7	NA	CASSKISQIYEQYF	TGTGCCAGCAGCAAGATCTCACAGATCTACGAGCAGTACTTC
NA	TRBV28	TRBJ1-1	NA	CASSFRRDGGGLMNTEAFF	TGTGCCAGCAGTTTCAGGCGGGACGGGGGAGGGTTGATGAACACTGAAGCTTTCTTT
NA	TRBV11-2	TRBJ2-3	TRBD2	CASSLPGGADTQYF	TGTGCCAGCAGCTTACCGGGGGGTGCAGATACGCAGTATTTT
NA	TRBV11-2	TRBJ2-5	TRBD2	CASSPRRVASGKETQYF	TGTGCCAGCAGCCCTCGTCGGGTTGCTAGCGGCAAAGAGACCCAGTACTTC
NA	TRBV19	TRBJ1-4	NA	CASCPMAAGTNEKLFF	TGTGCCAGTTGCCCCATGGCCGCGGGGACTAATGAAAAACTGTTTTTT
NA	TRBV7-2	TRBJ2-1	NA	CASSPPGGWYNEQFF	TGTGCCAGCAGCCCCCCTGGAGGGTGGTACAATGAGCAGTTCTTC
NA	TRBV7-2	TRBJ2-3	TRBD1	CASSLVDRATDTQYF	TGTGCCAGCAGCTTAGTGGACAGGGCGACAGATACGCAGTATTTT
NA	TRBV28	TRBJ1-2	TRBD1	CASRSTTGDGSRGYTF	TGTGCCAGCAGGTCTACCACAGGGGACGGGTCTAGGGGCTACACCTTC
NA	TRBV23-1	TRBJ2-7	TRBD1	CASRFKLPQTGATVGTYEQYF	TGCGCCAGCAGATTCAAATTGCCACAGACAGGGGCCACCGTGGGAACCTACGAGCAGTACTTC
NA	TRBV27	TRBJ2-1	TRBD2	CASSFLAGVPGSNEQFF	TGTGCCAGCAGTTTCCTAGCGGGTGTTCCAGGTTCGAATGAGCAGTTCTTC
NA	TRBV19	TRBJ2-7	TRBD1	CASSTMDRGNYEQYF	TGTGCCAGTAGTACTATGGACAGGGGGAACTACGAGCAGTACTTC
medium-sized	TRBV28	TRBJ1-4	NA	CASSLARTKNEKLFF	TGTGCCAGCAGTTTAGCTAGAACAAAAAATGAAAAACTGTTTTTT
NA	TRBV18	TRBJ2-7	TRBD1	CASSPDGRQGYEQYF	TGTGCCAGCTCACCCGACGGCAGACAGGGCTACGAGCAGTACTTC
NA	TRBV19	TRBJ1-5	NA	CASSIGTARNQPQHF	TGTGCCAGTAGTATAGGGACAGCCCGCAATCAGCCCCAGCATTTT
NA	TRBV4-2	TRBJ1-4	NA	CASSQDRSSQLFF	TGTGCCAGCAGCCAAGATCGATCTAGTCAACTGTTTTTT
NA	TRBV18	TRBJ1-4	NA	CASSDSRGTNEKLFF	TGTGCCAGCTCCGACTCCCGGGGGACTAATGAAAAACTGTTTTTT
NA	TRBV28	TRBJ2-2	TRBD2	CASSSPRLAGGPRTGELFF	TGTGCCAGCAGTTCCCCGAGGCTAGCGGGAGGGCCTAGGACCGGGGAGCTGTTTTTT
once	TRBV4-1	TRBJ1-4	NA	CASSQGDRDNEKLFF	TGCGCCAGCAGCCAAGGAGACCGGGACAACGAAAAACTGTTTTTT
NA	TRBV28	TRBJ2-7	NA	CASRGGPYEQYF	TGTGCCAGCAGAGGGGGTCCCTACGAGCAGTACTTC
NA	TRBV28	TRBJ1-3	NA	CASTPAGNTIYF	TGTGCCAGCACCCCCGCTGGAAACACCATATATTTT
NA	TRBV11-2	TRBJ1-2	NA	CASSLGTGHGGYTF	TGTGCCAGCAGCTTAGGAACAGGACATGGAGGCTACACCTTC
few	TRBV2	TRBJ2-1	TRBD1	CASNGGTGVNEQFF	TGTGCCAGCAACGGCGGGACAGGGGTTAATGAGCAGTTCTTC
NA	TRBV7-9	TRBJ2-7	TRBD2	CSSSPPAGRFSYEQYF	TGTTCCAGCAGCCCACCAGCGGGGAGATTCTCCTACGAGCAGTACTTC
NA	TRBV7-6	TRBJ2-1	NA	CASSLARGGSSYNEQFF	TGTGCCAGCAGCTTAGCTAGAGGGGGTTCCTCCTACAATGAGCAGTTCTTC